Following are 29 T cell receptor beta chains from one sample sequenced in a study of spatial heterogeneity in lung cancer (dated by TCRdb to about 2019). The library relied on 5' RACE. Sequencing instrument: NextSeq 500. Using fastp at Q25 and MiXCR, TCRdb reprocessed the public reads and kept productive beta chains. Each CDR3 protein appears once, grouped with its most common genes and DNA. Within this sample are 40,000 to 50,000 distinct CDR3 sequences, with around 7.6% of them counted one time only. The ten top clones hold about 13% of the sample. The time point label on this specimen signifies: sample taken at primary tumor resection. For TCR sequencing, whole RNA was extracted from tumor and nontumor lung tissue, or from cryopreserved PBMC samples, and no cell sorting was done. This specimen was PBMCs, taken at surgery. Receptors were obtained from a female donor with early-stage non-small cell lung cancer.

There are a few counts of this clonotype. The CDR3 ends on some other residue instead of the conserved phenylalanine or tryptophan, so this is likely a read error. The limits of the CDR3 on the DNA are not certain, so only TCRdb's listed CDR3 is given. The chain employs TRBV5-6 and TRBJ2-7; the table's D call TRBD1 went unverified against the DNA. The CDR3 sequence runs 10 residues, both termini included. CDR1 is SGHDT, CDR2 YYEEEE, per germline. CDR3: CASSTDSLDS.

The sample holds many counts of this clonotype. The chain carries TRBV4-3 and TRBJ1-4; 9 nucleotides line up with TRBD1. The CDR3 has 17 amino acids. Germline V gene lookup returns CDR1 LGHNA and CDR2 YSLEER. The junction had 8 bases not matched to a gene; V was cut back by 3 bases and J by 3 bases. The CDR3 here is CASSHKQRQGANEKLFF. CDR3 sequence (DNA): TGCGCCAGCAGCCACAAACAACGACAGGGGGCTAATGAAAAACTGTTTTTT.

This chain joins TRBV4-1 and TRBJ1-4; 7 bases are shared with TRBD1. Germline assignment: CDR1 MGHRA and CDR2 YSYEKL. The J segment lost 3 bases and the V segment lost 3 bases, leaving 13 bases of the junction unmatched. The CDR3 loop spans 18 amino acids. The DNA of the CDR3 is TGCGCCAGCAGCCACCCAGGCCGGACAGGCGGATCTAATGAAAAACTGTTTTTT. Translation gives CASSHPGRTGGSNEKLFF.

This clonotype was observed a handful of times. The V gene is TRBV4-3, the J gene TRBJ2-4; D gene unclear. This CDR3 has 15 residues. The germline V gene has CDR1 LGHNA and CDR2 YSLEER. V lost 0 bases, J lost 0 bases, and 6 bases lay in between. CDR3 residues: CASSQDPLAKNIQYF. The CDR3 DNA reads as TGCGCCAGCAGCCAAGACCCGTTAGCCAAAAACATTCAGTACTTC.

With regard to this clonotype: The limits of the CDR3 on the DNA are not certain, so only TCRdb's listed CDR3 is given. V usage is TRBV27 and J usage is TRBJ2-1; whether TRBD2, the table's D call, matches the DNA was not checked. Looked up from germline, CDR1 is MNHEY and CDR2 is SMNVEV (reference sequence). Both ends counted, the CDR3 spans 15 residues. This CDR3 is CASSSSAGGYNEQFF.

The sample holds many counts of this clonotype. The CDR3 reads CSPGGTANTEAFF. DNA of the CDR3: TGCAGTCCGGGGGGGACAGCGAACACTGAAGCTTTCTTT. The chain joins TRBV20-1 to TRBJ1-1, with TRBD1 matching over 7 bases. The germline CDR1 and CDR2 sequences are DFQATT and SNEGSKA (reference sequence). This CDR3 is 13 amino acids long. The trim removed 8 bases at V and 1 base at J, leaving 7 bases unmatched.

This clonotype was found a few times. This rearrangement joins TRBV7-9 to TRBJ1-2; D not certain. The CDR3 extends over 16 amino acids. Per the germline V gene, CDR1 is SEHNR and CDR2 is FQNEAQ (reference sequence). The ends were cut back, 5 bases at V and 5 bases at J, with 21 bases in the middle. The CDR3 DNA reads as TGTGCCAGCAGCCCAGTCGACCCGCGGCCGGGATATGGCTACACCTTC. Encoded protein: CASSPVDPRPGYGYTF.

The chain recombines TRBV7-6 with TRBJ2-2; possibly TRBD1 for D (5 bases). The CDR3 runs to 14 residues. Germline CDR1 reads SGHVS; CDR2 reads FNYEAQ. The germline V and J ends were trimmed by 8 bases and 0 bases, with 10 bases remaining between them. In DNA form, the CDR3 reads TGTGCCAGCCAGGGTGCCCCGAACACCGGGGAGCTGTTTTTT. Encoded protein: CASQGAPNTGELFF.

The rearrangement links TRBV28 to TRBJ2-1, with TRBD1 matching 8 bases. CDR1 is MDHEN and CDR2 is SYDVKM in the germline V gene. J was trimmed by 7 bases and V by 3 bases; bases with no gene match: 2. This CDR3 has 13 amino acids. The CDR3 DNA follows: TGTGCCAGCAGTTTCCAGGGGGCGAATGAGCAGTTCTTC. Translation: CASSFQGANEQFF.

There are a few counts of this clonotype. The V call is TRBV6-5, the J call TRBJ2-1; 12 bases are shared with TRBD2. Trimming cost V 7 bases and J 2 bases; bases outside gene matches: 3. This CDR3 is built from 15 residues. Germline CDR1 and CDR2: MNHEY and SVGAGI. CDR3: CASIPSGGAYNEQFF. Here the CDR3 DNA reads TGTGCCAGCATCCCTAGCGGGGGGGCCTACAATGAGCAGTTCTTC.

This clonotype was seen only a few times. The J gene is TRBJ2-2, the V gene TRBV29-1; no clear D. The CDR3 has 13 residues. CDR1 is SQVTM, CDR2 ANQGSEA, per germline. Trimming shortened V by 6 bases and J by 7 bases, and 15 bases separated the two germline ends. The CDR3 spells CSVLRKLGGELFF. CDR3 nucleotides: TGCAGCGTGCTTCGTAAGCTCGGCGGGGAGCTGTTTTTT.

This clonotype was counted ten times or more. The V call is TRBV11-2, the J call TRBJ2-6; D is perhaps TRBD1 (5 bases). Germline CDR1 is SGHAT and CDR2 is FQNNGV. The CDR3 contains 17 residues. V shed 0 bases and J shed 1 base, with 10 bases lying between them. The CDR3 is CASSLEAPGSGANVLTF. DNA for the CDR3: TGTGCCAGCAGCTTAGAGGCCCCAGGGTCTGGGGCCAACGTCCTGACTTTC. The whole variable domain, remainder taken from reference TRBV11-2 and TRBJ2-6, is EAGVAQSPRYKIIEKRQSVAFWCNPISGHATLYWYQQILGQGPKLLIQFQNNGVVDDSQLPKDRFSAERLKGVDSTLKIQPAKLEDSAVYLCASSLEAPGSGANVLTFGAGSRLTVL.

The rearrangement uses TRBV18 and TRBJ2-1; the D gene is possibly TRBD1 (7 bases). This CDR3 is 15 amino acids long. V was cut by 6 bases and J by 4 bases, with 16 bases left in between. From germline, CDR1 is KGHSH and CDR2 LQKENI. The CDR3 sequence: CASSDAGTDYNEQFF. DNA for the CDR3: TGTGCCAGCTCCGATGCGGGGACAGATTACAATGAGCAGTTCTTC.

In this sample, this clonotype turned up many times. CDR3 bases: TGCAGTGCTCGGCCTTCGAGTTCTAGCACAGATACGCAGTATTTT. Translating it yields CSARPSSSSTDTQYF. This rearrangement joins TRBV20-1 to TRBJ2-3; D ambiguous. The V gene lost 5 bases and the J gene lost 0 bases, with 15 bases spanning the gap. CDR3 length: 15 residues. Germline CDR1 reads DFQATT; CDR2 reads SNEGSKA (reference sequence).

This clonotype was counted between two and nine times. The rearrangement uses TRBV19 and TRBJ1-1; D not resolved. V lost 0 bases and J 0 bases, leaving 17 bases between the germline ends. The CDR3 consists of 18 residues. Germline V gene data show CDR1 as LNHDA and CDR2 as SQIVND (reference sequence). The DNA of the CDR3 is TGTGCCAGTAGTATAGAAGAAGCTGGATTAGGGATGAACACTGAAGCTTTCTTT. It encodes CASSIEEAGLGMNTEAFF.

The table lists this clonotype with a few counts. J is TRBJ1-1 and V is TRBV27; D ambiguous. Deletions cut 7 bases from V and 8 bases from J, with 8 bases between. The CDR3 runs to 10 residues. Germline V gives CDR1 MNHEY, CDR2 SMNVEV (reference sequence). DNA for the CDR3: TGTGCCAGCATCTTAGAGGAAGCTTTCTTT. This translates into CASILEEAFF.

In its sample, this clonotype was seen a few times. The rearrangement uses TRBV14 and TRBJ1-4, with a possible D match to TRBD1 (5 bases). The V end was cut by 2 bases, the J end by 8 bases, with 15 bases between. CDR1 and CDR2 (germline): SGHDN, FVKESK. The CDR3 runs 15 residues. CDR3 protein: CASSQPTIYREKLFF. CDR3 nucleotides: TGTGCCAGCAGCCAACCTACGATTTACAGGGAAAAACTGTTTTTT.

This clonotype was recorded many times. The chain employs TRBV13 and TRBJ2-5, with D uncertain. CDR1 and CDR2 (germline): PRHDT, FYEKMQ (reference sequence). The V gene lost 1 base and the J gene lost 1 base, with 7 bases spanning the gap. This CDR3 has 14 amino acids. CDR3 DNA sequence: TGTGCCAGCAGCTTAGAAGGAAGCCAAGAGACCCAGTACTTC. Translating it yields CASSLEGSQETQYF.

CDR3 DNA: TGCGCCAGCAGCCTGGCGGCAGGCGCCAGCTCTGGGGCCAACGTCCTGACTTTC. Amino acid sequence: CASSLAAGASSGANVLTF. The rearrangement joins TRBV5-1 to TRBJ2-6; D uncertain. V gave up 4 bases and J gave up 0 bases, with 17 bases separating them. The CDR3 spans 18 residues. CDR1 is SGHRS and CDR2 is YFSETQ in the germline V gene.

This clonotype was recorded at least ten times. The V call is TRBV7-9, the J call TRBJ2-7; the D gene is possibly TRBD2 (7 bases). V gave up 3 bases and J gave up 4 bases, with 16 bases separating them. The CDR3 runs 15 residues. From germline, CDR1 is SEHNR and CDR2 FQNEAQ (reference sequence). The CDR3 DNA follows: TGTGCCAGCAGCTTCATCACAGGGACTAAATACGAGCAGTACTTC. Translating gives CASSFITGTKYEQYF.

This clonotype was seen at least ten times. This rearrangement joins TRBV12-3 or TRBV12-4 to TRBJ2-7; 8 bases match TRBD1. CDR3 size: 15 residues. V dropped 4 bases and J dropped 0; count of bases not matched to a gene: 5. CDR3 sequence reads: CASSSWTGYSYEQYF. DNA of the CDR3: TGTGCCAGCAGTTCTTGGACAGGGTACTCCTACGAGCAGTACTTC.

This clonotype appeared many times. The chain is built from TRBV7-2 and TRBJ2-7, with a weak D call TRBD2 (6 bases). CDR3 length: 14 amino acids. Germline values: CDR1 SGHTA, CDR2 FQGNSA. The V gene lost 5 bases and the J gene lost 2 bases, with 13 bases spanning the gap. The CDR3 spells CASSGGTGPYEQYF. For the CDR3, the DNA is TGTGCCAGCAGCGGGGGGACTGGACCCTACGAGCAGTACTTC.

This clonotype was observed at least ten times. The chain carries TRBV6-2 or TRBV6-3 and TRBJ2-5; 10 bases map to TRBD2. Trimming removed 0 bases from V and 0 bases from J; junction bases left unmatched: 10. CDR1 is MNHEY, CDR2 SVGEGT, per germline. The CDR3 sequence is 19 residues long. CDR3 sequence reads: CASSYSATLAGPDQETQYF. CDR3 DNA: TGTGCCAGCAGTTACTCTGCGACACTAGCGGGGCCGGACCAAGAGACCCAGTACTTC.

This clonotype was seen only a few times. The gene calls are TRBV20-1 and TRBJ1-2; unclear D gene. The V and J ends lost 0 bases and 0 bases respectively, with 8 bases between them. Looked up from germline, CDR1 is DFQATT and CDR2 is SNEGSKA (reference sequence). This CDR3 is 14 amino acids long. Written as DNA, the CDR3 is TGCAGTGCTAGAGACCCACCAACTAACTATGGCTACACCTTC. This encodes CSARDPPTNYGYTF.

This clonotype was detected only a few times. The chain links TRBV4-2 to TRBJ2-1; 11 nucleotides align to TRBD2. Germline V CDR1 and CDR2: LGHNA, YNFKEQ. This CDR3 has 17 residues. The V and J ends lost 4 bases and 4 bases, in that order; junction bases with no gene match: 9. CDR3 DNA sequence: TGTGCCAGCAGCCGATTCCTTAGCGGGGGGGGGTACAATGAGCAGTTCTTC. It codes for CASSRFLSGGGYNEQFF.

To note about this clonotype: A much larger clone lies one base from this, so it may be a read error. V gene TRBV7-2 combines with J gene TRBJ1-5; TRBD1 is a possible D gene (6 bases). CDR1 SGHTA and CDR2 FQGNSA come from the germline V gene. CDR3 size: 15 residues. Trimming took off 6 bases at V and 5 bases at J, with 17 bases between the two ends. The CDR3 sequence: CASSVQTGSDQPQHF. Here the CDR3 DNA reads TGTGCCAGCAGTGTTCAAACAGGGTCAGATCAGCCCCAGCATTTT.

The gene calls are TRBV7-2 and TRBJ2-7; no firm D call. Trimming took off 5 bases at V and 3 bases at J, with 11 bases between the two ends. Looked up from germline, CDR1 is SGHTA and CDR2 is FQGNSA. The CDR3 contains 13 residues. The CDR3 sequence: CASSPGPFYEQYF. CDR3 in DNA: TGTGCCAGCAGCCCCGGGCCATTCTACGAGCAGTACTTC.

This clonotype was counted at least ten times. The rearrangement uses TRBV5-5 and TRBJ2-6; possibly TRBD2 for D (5 bases). V lost 3 bases to trimming and J lost 1 base, with 11 bases between them. CDR3 length: 16 amino acids. From germline, CDR1 is SGHKS and CDR2 YYEKEE (reference sequence). The chain's CDR3 is CASSSTGSSGANVLTF. Here the CDR3 DNA reads TGTGCCAGCAGCTCCACGGGGAGTTCTGGGGCCAACGTCCTGACTTTC.

This clonotype came up many times. CDR3 in amino acids: CASSSRPEGGYTF. CDR3 coding DNA: TGTGCCAGCAGTTCTCGGCCCGAGGGGGGCTACACCTTC. The J gene is TRBJ1-2, the V gene TRBV12-3 or TRBV12-4; a possible D gene is TRBD1 (5 bases). The length of the CDR3 is 13 residues. Trimming stripped 4 bases from V and 8 bases from J, with 14 bases between.